The rows below give T cell receptor beta chains drawn from one sample of a study of T cell clonotyping in hematopoietic cell transplantation. TCRdb's copy holds only in-frame clones and misses some; the assay was immunoSEQ multiplex PCR. The sample lists fewer than 45,000 clones; around 90% were seen once. Sample: peripheral blood mononuclear cells. The receptors derive from a middle-aged woman in good health. Some clones in this sample may be carry-over from other donors' samples. The CDR3 runs from the conserved cysteine through the conserved F or W. D genes are given only for firm matches. Only some rows state a clone size, as once, few, many or a class for expanded clones.

J gene	D gene	V gene	clone size	CDR3 protein
TRBJ2-7	TRBD1	TRBV5-6	.	CASSLDRGQYEQYF
TRBJ1-5	.	TRBV2	.	CASRDTGLASQHF
TRBJ1-2	.	TRBV5-1	.	CASSLTETNYGYTF
TRBJ1-2	.	TRBV20-1	few	CSGGVINGYTF
TRBJ1-1	TRBD1	TRBV7-3	.	CASSSQTSGTGTEAFF
TRBJ1-4	.	TRBV5-1	.	CASSFRAGADEKLFF
TRBJ2-2	.	TRBV7-3	.	CASSVQGGELFF
TRBJ2-3	.	TRBV11-2	once	CASSLDLSPSNTQYF
TRBJ1-3	.	TRBV5-5	few	CASSLERDSGNTIYF
TRBJ2-1	.	TRBV9	few	CASSVARKGNEQFF
TRBJ2-7	.	TRBV6-1	.	CASSEAFEQYF
TRBJ2-3	.	TRBV20-1	.	CSAGLGDTQYF
TRBJ2-2	TRBD1	TRBV5-5	.	CASSQGQATGELFF
TRBJ2-3	.	TRBV9	.	CASSVAIGKTDTQYF
TRBJ1-2	.	TRBV6-4	.	CASSDSTGDYGYTF
TRBJ2-3	TRBD1	TRBV30	.	CAWSGRDRGYTDTQYF
TRBJ2-1	.	TRBV7-2	.	CASSLNYNEQFF
TRBJ2-7	.	TRBV30	.	CAWSVKGSSYEQYF
TRBJ1-1	.	TRBV2	.	CASSITAENTEAFF
TRBJ2-1	.	TRBV5-6	.	CASSLLQGVYNEQFF
TRBJ2-7	TRBD2	TRBV29-1	.	CSAVPGLAGESYEQYF
TRBJ2-1	.	TRBV4-1	.	CASSQDPGLAYNEQFF
TRBJ2-1	TRBD2	TRBV5-4	.	CASSFGISGRFASPYNEQFF
TRBJ1-2	.	TRBV9	.	CASSPGQNYGYTF
TRBJ2-2	.	TRBV28	.	CASLQPPDLNTGELFF
TRBJ1-1	TRBD1	TRBV30	.	CACDIGQGYAEAFF
TRBJ2-1	.	TRBV4-3	.	CASSQERVYNEQFF
TRBJ2-5	.	TRBV14	.	CASSQDWGMETQYF
TRBJ1-4	TRBD1	TRBV30	.	CALQGADVNEKLFF
TRBJ2-7	.	TRBV7-8	.	CASSQSPYEQYF
TRBJ2-5	TRBD1	TRBV28	.	CASSHRTGAPQETQYF
TRBJ2-7	TRBD2	TRBV7-9	.	CASSSYIAGGGEQYF
TRBJ1-1	.	TRBV14	.	CASSNLNTEAFF
TRBJ2-7	TRBD1	TRBV30	.	CAWSVRRTGADEQYF
TRBJ1-4	TRBD1	TRBV6-1	.	CASSWTGTTNEKLFF
TRBJ1-1	TRBD1	TRBV5-1	once	CASSSLDRANTEAFF
TRBJ2-5	TRBD2	TRBV7-2	.	CASSLASAGEGETQYF
TRBJ1-2	.	TRBV5-1	.	CASSLEPGGLNYGYTF
TRBJ2-7	.	TRBV11-2	once	CASSLGSTEQYF
TRBJ2-3	.	TRBV7-3	.	CASSFQGGGETDTQYF
TRBJ1-1	.	TRBV6-5	.	CASSYSGGTEAFF
TRBJ2-2	.	TRBV2	once	CASSEDSALTGELFF
TRBJ2-2	TRBD1	TRBV4-1	.	CASKPGTGGTGELFF
TRBJ1-4	TRBD1	TRBV29-1	.	CSVETGLSTNEKLFF
TRBJ1-1	.	TRBV29-1	.	CSVKGSVSTEAFF
TRBJ2-7	.	TRBV2	.	CASSGGFTEQYF
TRBJ2-3	.	TRBV6-4	.	CASSDRGVGDTQYF
TRBJ1-1	.	TRBV25-1	once	CASTDTGNTEAFF
TRBJ2-5	.	TRBV28	.	CASSDAGRGETQYF
TRBJ2-2	.	TRBV10-3	.	CAISGGGPPPNTGELFF
TRBJ1-2	.	TRBV6-5	.	CASYHDGGLFHGYTF
TRBJ1-1	.	TRBV28	.	CASSLAGPRPGVIF